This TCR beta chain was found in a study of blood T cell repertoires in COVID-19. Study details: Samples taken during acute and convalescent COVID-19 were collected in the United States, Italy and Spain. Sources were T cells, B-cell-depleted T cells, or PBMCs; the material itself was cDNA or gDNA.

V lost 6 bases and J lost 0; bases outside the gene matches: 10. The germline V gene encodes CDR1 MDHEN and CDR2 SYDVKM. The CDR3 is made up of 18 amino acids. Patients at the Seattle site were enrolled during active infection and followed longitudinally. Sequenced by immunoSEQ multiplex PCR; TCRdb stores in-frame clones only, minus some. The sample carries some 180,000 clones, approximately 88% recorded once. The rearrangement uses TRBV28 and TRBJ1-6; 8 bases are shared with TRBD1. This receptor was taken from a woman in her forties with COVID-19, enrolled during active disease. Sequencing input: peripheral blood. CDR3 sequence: CASRPGTGGSSYNSPLHF. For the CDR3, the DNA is TGTGCCAGCAGACCCGGGACAGGAGGGAGCTCCTATAATTCACCCCTCCACTTT.